This paragraph covers one T cell receptor (beta chain) sequence. This clonotype turned up a few times. The antigen it binds to is not known. Base qualities were left out, and no much larger clone turns up one base away. Graves' hyperthyroidism was defined as stable when no progression to ophthalmopathy occurred over 18 months of follow-up. The hyperthyroidism patients were between 18 and 65 years old and newly diagnosed, with a disease duration of less than 2 months. Exclusion was applied to patients with uncontrolled infections, other autoimmune diseases, pregnancy or lactation. Diagnoses were established on the basis of clinical symptoms, serum thyroxine and TRAb, thyroid ultrasound, and orbital computed tomography. PBMCs were separated from about 10 ml of fresh peripheral blood using Ficoll-Paque density gradient centrifugation. Trizol reagent was used to extract total RNA, and RNA quality was then checked on an Agilent 2100 Bioanalyzer.

The TCR beta CDR3 regions were amplified from RNA transcripts. The first round of RT-PCR for the TCR CDR3 was performed with the HTBI primer set and the Qiagen OneStep RT-PCR kit. Libraries were constructed in a second round of multiplex PCR, after which size selection and purification were carried out. Libraries were sequenced paired-end with 100 bp reads on an Illumina HiSeq2000. Per the authors' processing: SOAPnuke was used to process the raw data, throwing out any read that contained adapters or uncalled bases, had a mean Phred below 15, or lacked an exact constant-primer or identifier match. High-quality paired reads were merged with COPE v1.2.5, and unique nucleotide sequences were defined as clonotypes. MiTCR v1.1 was used to align clonotypes to the IMGT TRBV, TRBD and TRBJ reference segments. Analysis was restricted to V-J combinations with a frequency above 0.0001, which covered about 99% of repertoires. The TCS score was defined as the ratio of F50 (clonal expansion) to E x V (chaos), calculated using BLOSUM62-based TCRdist between CDR3 peptides within each V-J. Welch's t-statistics and random forest reduced some 510 V-J features to under 15, which were used in a naive Bayes classifier (R e1071). The public reads were reprocessed in TCRdb via fastp at Q25 and MiXCR, keeping in-frame beta chains. Every distinct CDR3 protein forms one entry, paired with its most common genes and DNA. TCRdb, not the authors, supplied the V and J calls. Within this sample are under 650,000 distinct CDR3 sequences, with about 16% of them counted one time only. Approximately 3.9% of the sample rests with the top ten.

CDR1 is given as MNHEY and CDR2 as SVGEGT, both from the germline V gene. The junction carries 24 bases between V and J, which are trimmed by 0 bases and 3 bases respectively. The CDR3 runs 19 residues from the cysteine to the phenylalanine. Left in the record is the CDR3 DNA by itself, 57 bases read in frame from the first base. This entry is derived from a study of T cells in Graves' hyperthyroidism and ophthalmopathy (dated by TCRdb to the late 2010s). Looking at the study overall: Peripheral blood was sampled at the time of initial diagnosis, prior to any treatment. To identify TCR V-J signatures that set the groups apart, the researchers used a discovery cohort of 100 patients, made up of 40 to 45 with Graves' ophthalmopathy and some 60 with stable Graves' hyperthyroidism. Prospective prediction of ophthalmopathy was tested in an independent validation cohort consisting of fewer than 20 hyperthyroidism patients and approximately 16 patients who later progressed to ophthalmopathy. For training and testing, the 80 to 100 patients in the discovery cohort were randomly divided in a 7:3 ratio. In more than 5 Graves' hyperthyroidism patients, the study also compared T-cell repertoires from thyroid tissue with T-cell repertoires from blood. Once sampling was done, hyperthyroidism patients were given methimazole at a starting dose of 30 mg daily, whereas ophthalmopathy patients were given high-dose intravenous methylprednisolone. According to the paper, TCR Vbeta CDR3 sequencing was carried out on 135 peripheral blood samples, which came from under 50 ophthalmopathy, roughly 75 hyperthyroidism and some 17 progressor patients. Overall study outcomes, separate from this receptor: In validation, the model predicted progression to ophthalmopathy with approximately 71% sensitivity and approximately 72% specificity, a median of 6.5 months before onset. Ophthalmopathy was separated from stable hyperthyroidism by a 13 V-J signature model, with approximately 86% sensitivity and about 81% specificity obtained in cross-validation and 80%/75% obtained in testing. Sample size was not statistically predetermined, and investigators were not blinded to group allocation. Most expanded thyroid clonotypes (frequency above 0.001) were also found in blood, which suggests that blood repertoires may mirror thyroid immune responses.

The chain is assembled from TRBV6-2 or TRBV6-3 and TRBJ2-7, with no confident D gene call. The receptor was derived from a woman aged 25 to 39 with Graves' hyperthyroidism. Sequencing input: blood. The CDR3 protein: CASSYSMYLMSAPSYEQYF. The sequence in DNA is TGTGCCAGCAGTTACTCGATGTATCTTATGTCAGCCCCAAGCTACGAGCAGTACTTC.